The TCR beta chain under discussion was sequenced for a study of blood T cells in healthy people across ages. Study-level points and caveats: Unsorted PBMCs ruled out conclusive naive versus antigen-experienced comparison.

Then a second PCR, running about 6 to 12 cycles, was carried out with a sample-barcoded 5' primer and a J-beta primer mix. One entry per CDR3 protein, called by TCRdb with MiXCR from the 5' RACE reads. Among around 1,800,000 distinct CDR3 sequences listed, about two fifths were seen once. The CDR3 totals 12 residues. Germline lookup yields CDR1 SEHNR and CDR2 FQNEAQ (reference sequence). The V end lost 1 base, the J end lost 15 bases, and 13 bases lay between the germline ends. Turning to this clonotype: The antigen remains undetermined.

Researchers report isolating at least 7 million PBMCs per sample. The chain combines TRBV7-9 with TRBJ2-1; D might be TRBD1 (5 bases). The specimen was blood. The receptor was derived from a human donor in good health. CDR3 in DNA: TGTGCCAGCAGCTTAGGCACCGGACAAATGTTCTTC. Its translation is CASSLGTGQMFF.